A selection of T cell receptor beta chains follows, all from one sample in a study of post-analysis software for immune sequencing data. MiXCR was run by TCRdb on the PCR reads, yielding one entry per CDR3 protein. The repertoire includes approximately 260,000 distinct CDR3 sequences, 30% to 45% of them detected once, and less than 6% sits in the top ten. Sequencing was done on a sample of blood. Every receptor here comes from a girl under 18 with multiple sclerosis. The CDR3 runs from the conserved cysteine through the conserved F or W. The order of the fields is J gene, clone size, V gene, D gene, CDR3 protein, CDR3 DNA. The D gene is left open where the match is weak. A clone size is listed for some rows: how often the clone was seen (once, few, many), or a class if it is expanded.

j_call: TRBJ2-1; clone_size: once; v_call: TRBV20-1; d_call: .; cdr3_aa: CSARDLLGSESYNEQFF; cdr3_nt: TGCAGTGCTAGAGATCTCTTAGGGAGCGAGTCCTACAATGAGCAGTTCTTC
j_call: TRBJ2-1; clone_size: once; v_call: TRBV4-1; d_call: TRBD1; cdr3_aa: CASSQAGTGTPYNEQFF; cdr3_nt: TGCGCCAGCAGCCAAGCGGGGACAGGGACCCCTTACAATGAGCAGTTCTTC
j_call: TRBJ1-1; clone_size: .; v_call: TRBV6-4; d_call: .; cdr3_aa: CASSDSSRGTEAFF; cdr3_nt: TGTGCCAGCAGTGACTCGTCCCGAGGGACTGAAGCTTTCTTT
j_call: TRBJ2-1; clone_size: many; v_call: TRBV5-1; d_call: TRBD2; cdr3_aa: CASSWGLAGSSYNEQFF; cdr3_nt: TGCGCCAGCAGCTGGGGACTAGCCGGTAGCTCCTACAATGAGCAGTTCTTC
j_call: TRBJ1-1; clone_size: few; v_call: TRBV7-9; d_call: .; cdr3_aa: CASSPVKGGMNTEAFF; cdr3_nt: TGTGCCAGCAGCCCCGTGAAGGGCGGAATGAACACTGAAGCTTTCTTT
j_call: TRBJ1-2; clone_size: many; v_call: TRBV3-1; d_call: .; cdr3_aa: CASSQADSYGYTF; cdr3_nt: TGTGCCAGCAGCCAAGCGGACAGCTATGGCTACACCTTC
j_call: TRBJ2-3; clone_size: few; v_call: TRBV12-3/TRBV12-4; d_call: TRBD2; cdr3_aa: CASSGLGAGGIDTQYF; cdr3_nt: TGTGCCAGCAGTGGTTTAGGCGCGGGGGGGATCGATACGCAGTATTTT
j_call: TRBJ2-2; clone_size: few; v_call: TRBV5-1; d_call: TRBD1; cdr3_aa: CASSIGTGGLTGTGELFF; cdr3_nt: TGCGCCAGCAGCATCGGGACAGGGGGCTTAACGGGAACCGGGGAGCTGTTTTTT
j_call: TRBJ2-6; clone_size: once; v_call: TRBV15; d_call: .; cdr3_aa: CATSRPRGGGYSGANVLTF; cdr3_nt: TGTGCCACCAGCAGACCCCGGGGAGGGGGTTACTCTGGGGCCAACGTCCTGACTTTC
j_call: TRBJ2-7; clone_size: .; v_call: TRBV11-3; d_call: TRBD1; cdr3_aa: CASSARDSTYEQYF; cdr3_nt: TGTGCCAGCAGCGCCCGGGACAGCACCTACGAGCAGTACTTC
j_call: TRBJ2-5; clone_size: many; v_call: TRBV7-2; d_call: TRBD2; cdr3_aa: CASSTRLAGMETQYF; cdr3_nt: TGTGCCAGCAGCACCAGACTAGCGGGAATGGAGACCCAGTACTTC
j_call: TRBJ2-7; clone_size: .; v_call: TRBV7-6; d_call: .; cdr3_aa: CASSGTMEQGSYNEQYF; cdr3_nt: TGTGCCAGCAGCGGGACGATGGAGCAAGGCTCCTACAATGAGCAGTACTTC
j_call: TRBJ1-2; clone_size: .; v_call: TRBV2; d_call: TRBD1; cdr3_aa: CASRTGTDYGCTF; cdr3_nt: TGTGCCAGCAGAACCGGGACAGACTATGGCTGCACCTTC
j_call: TRBJ2-3; clone_size: few; v_call: TRBV3-1; d_call: TRBD2; cdr3_aa: CASSQDLKRESDTDTQYF; cdr3_nt: TGTGCCAGCAGCCAAGATTTAAAGCGGGAATCTGATACAGATACGCAGTATTTT
j_call: TRBJ2-2; clone_size: .; v_call: TRBV6-4; d_call: TRBD1; cdr3_aa: CASSEQGSDTGELFF; cdr3_nt: TGTGCCAGCAGTGAACAGGGGTCTGACACCGGGGAGCTGTTTTTT
j_call: TRBJ2-1; clone_size: many; v_call: TRBV7-2; d_call: .; cdr3_aa: CASSLRSYNEQFF; cdr3_nt: TGTGCCAGCAGCCTGCGATCCTACAATGAGCAGTTCTTC
j_call: TRBJ1-2; clone_size: many; v_call: TRBV28; d_call: .; cdr3_aa: CASSSDSIGMVYTF; cdr3_nt: TGTGCCAGCAGTTCCGATTCAATTGGGATGGTCTACACCTTC
j_call: TRBJ1-1; clone_size: .; v_call: TRBV10-3; d_call: .; cdr3_aa: CAVQGSIMNTEAFF; cdr3_nt: TGTGCCGTCCAGGGTTCCATCATGAACACTGAAGCTTTCTTT
j_call: TRBJ2-1; clone_size: .; v_call: TRBV5-1; d_call: .; cdr3_aa: CASSLDSHGQFF; cdr3_nt: TGCGCCAGCAGCTTGGACTCACACGGGCAGTTCTTC
j_call: TRBJ2-1; clone_size: many; v_call: TRBV24-1; d_call: TRBD2; cdr3_aa: CATSEGTSGRSEYNEQFF; cdr3_nt: TGTGCCACCAGTGAGGGGACTAGCGGGAGAAGTGAGTACAATGAGCAGTTCTTC
j_call: TRBJ2-3; clone_size: many; v_call: TRBV28; d_call: .; cdr3_aa: CASSTGAPDTQYF; cdr3_nt: TGTGCCAGCAGTACCGGGGCCCCCGATACGCAGTATTTT
j_call: TRBJ1-1; clone_size: .; v_call: TRBV6-2/TRBV6-3; d_call: .; cdr3_aa: CASTRNSRASEAFF; cdr3_nt: TGTGCCAGCACTCGCAACTCCAGGGCCAGTGAAGCTTTCTTT
j_call: TRBJ2-1; clone_size: many; v_call: TRBV7-2; d_call: .; cdr3_aa: CASSSKDSRYNEQFF; cdr3_nt: TGTGCCAGCAGCTCGAAGGATAGCAGGTACAATGAGCAGTTCTTC
j_call: TRBJ1-1; clone_size: many; v_call: TRBV20-1; d_call: TRBD1; cdr3_aa: CSATPPGGAENTEAFF; cdr3_nt: TGCAGTGCTACCCCCCCAGGGGGCGCGGAGAACACTGAAGCTTTCTTT
j_call: TRBJ1-4; clone_size: .; v_call: TRBV7-8; d_call: TRBD1; cdr3_aa: CASSSATSGTGTNFEKLFF; cdr3_nt: TGTGCCAGCAGCTCTGCTACGTCCGGGACAGGGACCAATTTTGAAAAACTGTTTTTT
j_call: TRBJ1-5; clone_size: .; v_call: TRBV27; d_call: TRBD1; cdr3_aa: CASSLGGQGANQPQHF; cdr3_nt: TGTGCCAGCAGTTTAGGGGGACAGGGGGCCAATCAGCCCCAGCATTTT
j_call: TRBJ2-2; clone_size: .; v_call: TRBV20-1; d_call: .; cdr3_aa: CSANHSNTGELFF; cdr3_nt: TGCAGTGCCAACCATTCCAACACCGGGGAGCTGTTTTTT
j_call: TRBJ2-5; clone_size: .; v_call: TRBV7-2; d_call: .; cdr3_aa: CASSLAQGETQYF; cdr3_nt: TGTGCCAGCAGCTTAGCACAGGGAGAGACCCAGTACTTC
j_call: TRBJ2-3; clone_size: many; v_call: TRBV7-9; d_call: .; cdr3_aa: CASSRRDPSTDTQYF; cdr3_nt: TGTGCCAGCAGCAGGAGGGACCCTAGCACAGATACGCAGTATTTT
j_call: TRBJ2-1; clone_size: few; v_call: TRBV20-1; d_call: TRBD2; cdr3_aa: CSARRDAGTNPNEQFF; cdr3_nt: TGCAGTGCTAGAAGGGACGCGGGGACTAACCCCAATGAGCAGTTCTTC
j_call: TRBJ1-4; clone_size: few; v_call: TRBV7-8; d_call: .; cdr3_aa: CASSLDTGLSNEKLFF; cdr3_nt: TGTGCCAGCAGCTTAGATACCGGTCTTAGTAATGAAAAACTGTTTTTT
j_call: TRBJ2-7; clone_size: once; v_call: TRBV6-2/TRBV6-3; d_call: TRBD2; cdr3_aa: CASSSGGRTYEQYF; cdr3_nt: TGTGCCAGCAGTAGCGGGGGCCGAACCTACGAGCAGTACTTC
j_call: TRBJ2-2; clone_size: many; v_call: TRBV24-1; d_call: .; cdr3_aa: CATSDPTGPDGELFF; cdr3_nt: TGTGCCACCAGTGACCCAACAGGGCCGGACGGGGAGCTGTTTTTT
j_call: TRBJ1-3; clone_size: .; v_call: TRBV9; d_call: .; cdr3_aa: CASSVSTGLLSGNTVYF; cdr3_nt: TGTGCCAGCAGCGTCTCCACCGGGCTCCTCTCTGGAAACACCGTATATTTT
j_call: TRBJ2-1; clone_size: many; v_call: TRBV20-1; d_call: .; cdr3_aa: CSASPSGAASYNEQFF; cdr3_nt: TGCAGTGCTTCCCCCTCCGGGGCGGCTTCCTACAATGAGCAGTTCTTC
j_call: TRBJ1-2; clone_size: .; v_call: TRBV29-1; d_call: TRBD1; cdr3_aa: CSVAVGRQGGSNYGYTF; cdr3_nt: TGCAGCGTTGCTGTAGGGAGACAGGGGGGTTCTAACTATGGCTACACCTTC
j_call: TRBJ2-7; clone_size: .; v_call: TRBV27; d_call: .; cdr3_aa: CASSPSRGGTYEQYF; cdr3_nt: TGTGCCAGCAGCCCGAGTAGGGGTGGTACCTACGAGCAGTACTTC
j_call: TRBJ1-2; clone_size: many; v_call: TRBV12-3/TRBV12-4; d_call: .; cdr3_aa: CASSFEQGAYGYTF; cdr3_nt: TGTGCCAGCAGTTTTGAACAGGGTGCCTATGGCTACACCTTC
j_call: TRBJ2-1; clone_size: .; v_call: TRBV9; d_call: .; cdr3_aa: CASSPGAGADYNEQFF; cdr3_nt: TGTGCCAGCAGCCCAGGGGCGGGAGCTGACTACAATGAGCAGTTCTTC
j_call: TRBJ1-2; clone_size: many; v_call: TRBV25-1; d_call: .; cdr3_aa: CASSESPSGGYGYTF; cdr3_nt: TGTGCCAGCAGTGAATCCCCCTCGGGAGGCTATGGCTACACCTTC
j_call: TRBJ2-1; clone_size: many; v_call: TRBV5-1; d_call: .; cdr3_aa: CASSWGGSYNEQFF; cdr3_nt: TGCGCCAGCAGCTGGGGCGGAAGCTACAATGAGCAGTTCTTC
j_call: TRBJ2-5; clone_size: many; v_call: TRBV7-2; d_call: .; cdr3_aa: CASSLTAQETQYF; cdr3_nt: TGTGCCAGCAGCTTAACAGCTCAAGAGACCCAGTACTTC
j_call: TRBJ2-4; clone_size: .; v_call: TRBV10-3; d_call: TRBD1; cdr3_aa: CAISATGLDKNIQYF; cdr3_nt: TGTGCCATCAGTGCGACAGGGCTAGACAAAAACATTCAGTACTTC
j_call: TRBJ2-5; clone_size: .; v_call: TRBV7-9; d_call: TRBD1; cdr3_aa: CASSPRTGGQTQYF; cdr3_nt: TGTGCCAGCAGCCCGCGGACAGGGGGTCAGACCCAGTACTTC
j_call: TRBJ2-5; clone_size: many; v_call: TRBV6-5; d_call: .; cdr3_aa: CASSYEGRETQYF; cdr3_nt: TGTGCCAGCAGTTACGAGGGGAGAGAGACCCAGTACTTC
j_call: TRBJ1-1; clone_size: .; v_call: TRBV5-1; d_call: .; cdr3_aa: CASSLALEATYTEAFF; cdr3_nt: TGCGCCAGCAGCTTGGCACTAGAGGCGACGTACACTGAAGCTTTCTTT
j_call: TRBJ1-6; clone_size: .; v_call: TRBV6-1; d_call: .; cdr3_aa: CASIARFPGTANNSPLHF; cdr3_nt: TGTGCCAGCATTGCCCGATTCCCCGGGACCGCGAATAATTCACCCCTCCACTTT
j_call: TRBJ2-7; clone_size: many; v_call: TRBV20-1; d_call: TRBD2; cdr3_aa: CSAQPASGDYEQYF; cdr3_nt: TGCAGTGCCCAGCCGGCTAGCGGGGACTACGAGCAGTACTTC
j_call: TRBJ2-1; clone_size: many; v_call: TRBV28; d_call: TRBD2; cdr3_aa: CASGIPELAGGSNEQFF; cdr3_nt: TGTGCCAGCGGAATCCCGGAACTAGCGGGGGGGAGTAATGAGCAGTTCTTC
j_call: TRBJ2-5; clone_size: .; v_call: TRBV6-2/TRBV6-3; d_call: TRBD1; cdr3_aa: CASSYSDRERPQYF; cdr3_nt: TGTGCCAGCAGTTACTCGGACAGGGAGAGACCCCAGTACTTC
j_call: TRBJ1-4; clone_size: .; v_call: TRBV4-1; d_call: .; cdr3_aa: CASSHREELFF; cdr3_nt: TGCGCCAGTAGCCACCGTGAAGAACTGTTTTTT
j_call: TRBJ2-1; clone_size: .; v_call: TRBV27; d_call: TRBD2; cdr3_aa: CASPVCERGSFNEQFF; cdr3_nt: TGTGCCAGCCCAGTTTGTGAGCGGGGAAGTTTCAATGAGCAGTTCTTC
j_call: TRBJ2-7; clone_size: .; v_call: TRBV12-3/TRBV12-4; d_call: TRBD2; cdr3_aa: CASSRDLLTSVLPYEQYF; cdr3_nt: TGTGCCAGCAGTCGTGACCTTCTTACTAGCGTCCTACCCTACGAGCAGTACTTC